This T cell receptor (beta chain) appears in the sequencing data of a study of T-cell reconstitution after alpha-beta-depleted transplantation in children. Molecular barcoding with unique molecular identifiers was used for the TCRbeta library. Each CDR3 protein gets one entry after TCRdb re-called the PCR reads with MiXCR. The repertoire holds 70,000 to 95,000 distinct CDR3 sequences, with 18% as singletons. This clonotype occurred a few times. Trimming cost V 2 bases and J 2 bases; bases outside gene matches: 6. The CDR3 consists of 15 residues. Germline lookup yields CDR1 ENHRY and CDR2 SYGVKD. The source of this sequence is a male patient between 2 and 10 years old who had a stem cell transplant for acute lymphoblastic leukemia, so the T cells may come from the graft donor. The source material was PBMCs, mostly from graft donor cells, sampled 360 days after TCRalphabeta/CD19-depleted stem cell transplant. The chain couples TRBV10-3 to TRBJ2-7; 7 nucleotides agree with TRBD2. The CDR3 DNA follows: TGTGCCATCAGTGAGCGGGGGGTCCGGACCTACGAGCAGTACTTC. This gives the protein CAISERGVRTYEQYF.